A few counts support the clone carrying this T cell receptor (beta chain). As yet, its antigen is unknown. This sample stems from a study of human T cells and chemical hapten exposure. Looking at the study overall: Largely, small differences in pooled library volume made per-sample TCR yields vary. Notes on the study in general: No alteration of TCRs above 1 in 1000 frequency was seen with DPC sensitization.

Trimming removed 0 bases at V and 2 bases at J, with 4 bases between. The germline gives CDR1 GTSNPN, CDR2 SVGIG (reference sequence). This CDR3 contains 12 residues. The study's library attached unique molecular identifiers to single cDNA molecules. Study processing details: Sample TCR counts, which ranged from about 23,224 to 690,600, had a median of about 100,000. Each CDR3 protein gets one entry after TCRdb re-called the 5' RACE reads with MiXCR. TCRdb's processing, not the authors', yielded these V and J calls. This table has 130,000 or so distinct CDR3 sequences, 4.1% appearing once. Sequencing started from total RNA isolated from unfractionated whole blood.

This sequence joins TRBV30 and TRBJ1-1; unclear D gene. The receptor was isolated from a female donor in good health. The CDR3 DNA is TGTGCCTGGAGTGTGGGTAACACTGAAGCTTTCTTT. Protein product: CAWSVGNTEAFF.